This entry is about one T cell receptor beta chain. Assay used: immunoSEQ multiplex PCR; TCRdb lists only in-frame clones, some missing. This sample yields roughly 140,000 clones, of which nearly 85% are seen a single time; roughly 3.8% belongs to the top ten. This sample was included in a study of blood T cell repertoires in COVID-19. Study in general: Two negative PCRs, clearance, or symptom resolution were required of recovered Cohort 3 donors. Sources were T cells, B-cell-depleted T cells, or PBMCs; the material itself was cDNA or gDNA. The origin of the acute and convalescent COVID-19 samples was the United States, Italy and Spain.

The study drew participants aged roughly 18 to 95 years from approximately 23 US areas. The TCR was taken from a man aged 45-65 years in a cohort exposed to, infected with or recovered from COVID-19 (not recorded which). Sequencing used PBMCs or T cells enriched from blood (not recorded which).

Here the CDR3 reads CASSRIVKQGVEGTYEQYF. The CDR3 nucleotides read TGTGCCAGCAGCCGAATCGTAAAACAGGGAGTTGAGGGTACCTACGAGCAGTACTTC. The rearrangement joins TRBV7-9 to TRBJ2-7; D possibly corresponds to TRBD1 (6 bases). Germline CDR1 SEHNR, CDR2 FQNEAQ (reference sequence). V was cut by 5 bases and J by 2 bases, with 28 bases left in between. The CDR3 length is 19 residues.